This TCR beta chain is drawn from a study of neurological immune-mediated disorders. 2 million PBMCs stored at -80 C were the source of the unsorted libraries. In this sample, this clonotype turned up many times. The V gene's germline CDR1 is MNHEY and CDR2 SVGEGT. The trim removed 4 bases at V and 2 bases at J, leaving 11 bases unmatched. The CDR3 covers 18 residues. It was by 5'RACE with 10-nucleotide random UMIs that the cDNA was made. MiXCR, applied by TCRdb to the 5' RACE reads, yields one record per CDR3 protein. Of about 62,000 distinct CDR3 sequences in the sample, around 3.8% were seen once. Sequenced sample: PBMCs. The source of this sequence is a woman in her 50s with multiple sclerosis. This rearrangement joins TRBV6-2 or TRBV6-3 to TRBJ2-5; 12 positions agree with TRBD1. The CDR3 region has the DNA TGTGCCAGCAGTTCCGGGACAGGGGGCAGCGGGAAACAAGAGACCCAGTACTTC. Encoded protein: CASSSGTGGSGKQETQYF.